This is a list of T cell receptor beta chains from one sample in a study of radiation and T cells in renal cell carcinoma. TCRdb keeps only in-frame clones here, not all; method: immunoSEQ multiplex PCR. The sample consists of about 130,000 clones, about 81% of them appearing once. The input for sequencing was blood, taken from a patient whose treatment included radiotherapy and nephrectomy. Receptors were obtained from a man aged 45-65 years with renal cell carcinoma. CDR3s include the opening cysteine and the closing phenylalanine or tryptophan. The D gene is left open where the match is weak. For some rows the clone size is stated as once, few or many, or as a class when expanded; others skip it.

J gene,V gene,D gene,clone size,CDR3 DNA,CDR3 protein
TRBJ1-1,TRBV7-2,.,.,TGTGCCAGCAGCTCCCACCAGAACACTGAAGCTTTCTTT,CASSSHQNTEAFF
TRBJ2-1,TRBV23-1,TRBD2,.,TGCGCCAGCAGTCAAACTAGCGGGAGAAAAGGACATTATGCGCAGTTCTTC,CASSQTSGRKGHYAQFF
TRBJ2-5,TRBV7-7,.,.,TGTGCTAGCAGCTTAGGGGTGGGGAACCGATACCAAGAGACCCAGTACTTC,CASSLGVGNRYQETQYF
TRBJ1-4,TRBV18,.,.,TGTGCCAGCTCACGCACTACGGGATTACTGCAACTTCCTGCAGGTAATGAAAAACTGTTTTTT,CASSRTTGLLQLPAGNEKLFF
TRBJ2-5,TRBV20-1,.,.,TGCAGTGCAAGCCGACAAGAGACCCAGTACTTC,CSASRQETQYF
TRBJ2-1,TRBV7-8,TRBD2,.,TGTGCCAGCAGCTTCGGGACTAGCGGGAATGAGCAGTTCTTC,CASSFGTSGNEQFF
TRBJ2-2,TRBV10-3,TRBD1,.,TGTGCCATCAGTGGAGGGTTGACAGGGCCTTTTGACACCGGGGAGCTGTTTTTT,CAISGGLTGPFDTGELFF
TRBJ2-3,TRBV18,.,.,TGTGCCAGCTCACCAGAGGGGAGCACAGATACGCAGTATTTT,CASSPEGSTDTQYF
TRBJ1-2,TRBV7-2,.,.,TGTGCCAGCAGCTTAGACCGAGGGGGAGCCTATGGCTACACCTTC,CASSLDRGGAYGYTF
TRBJ2-7,TRBV19,TRBD2,.,TGTGCCAGTGCTAGCGGGGGGTCGCTACGAGAGCAGTACTTC,CASASGGSLREQYF
TRBJ2-7,TRBV5-1,.,.,TGCGCCAGCAGCTTGGGTGCCTTAGGAGGAAGCTACGAGCAGTACTTC,CASSLGALGGSYEQYF
TRBJ2-5,TRBV27,.,.,TGTGCCAGCAGTTTAACACAGTACCAAGAGACCCAGTACTTC,CASSLTQYQETQYF
TRBJ2-3,TRBV11-3,TRBD2,.,TGTGCCAGCAGCTTAGGAAGCGCGGGGGGGCTCTTCACAGATACGCAGTATTTT,CASSLGSAGGLFTDTQYF
TRBJ1-1,TRBV4-2,.,.,TGTGCCAGCAGCCAAGCAAGACGGGGGGACACTGAAGCTTTCTTT,CASSQARRGDTEAFF
TRBJ2-1,TRBV4-2,.,few,TGTGCCAGCAGCCAATCCGGGTTGGAGCAGTTCTTC,CASSQSGLEQFF
TRBJ1-2,TRBV7-2,TRBD1,.,TGTGCCAGCAGCTTACCGGGACAGGGTAACTATGGCTACACCTTC,CASSLPGQGNYGYTF
TRBJ1-6,TRBV2,TRBD1,.,TGTGCCAGCAGTGAAAGGACAGGGGGGAGCTCCTATAATTCACCCCTCCACTTT,CASSERTGGSSYNSPLHF
TRBJ2-7,TRBV5-1,.,.,TGCGCCAGCAGCCCCCCGTTTCAGGGCCAAGGGGAGCAGTACTTC,CASSPPFQGQGEQYF
TRBJ2-2,TRBV5-1,.,.,TGCGCCAGCAGCCCTCCGGGCAGGGAGGACACCGGGGAGCTGTTTTTT,CASSPPGREDTGELFF
TRBJ2-1,TRBV2,TRBD2,.,TGTGCCAGCAGTGACCTCGCGGGAGAGTACAATGAGCAGTTCTTC,CASSDLAGEYNEQFF
TRBJ1-2,TRBV5-4,TRBD1,.,TGTGCCAGCAGCTTGTTCGCAGGGGGCAGTTCTAACTATGGCTACACCTTC,CASSLFAGGSSNYGYTF
TRBJ1-2,TRBV28,.,.,TGTGCCAGCAGTCGCGATCAGGGCACTAACTATGGCTACACCTTC,CASSRDQGTNYGYTF
TRBJ2-7,TRBV6-1,TRBD1,few,TGTGCCAGCAGTGAGGGGGCAGGGACAGGGGGCTACGAGCAGTACTTC,CASSEGAGTGGYEQYF
TRBJ2-1,TRBV9,TRBD2,.,TGTGCCAGCAGCGGGACTAGCGGGGGAGGTTTTGAGCAGTTCTTC,CASSGTSGGGFEQFF
TRBJ1-3,TRBV19,.,.,TGTGCCAGTAGCGACAGCTACTCTGGAAACACCATATATTTT,CASSDSYSGNTIYF
TRBJ1-3,TRBV2,.,few,TGTGCCAGCAGTGCGAATCCTGCACACTCTGGAAACACCATATATTTT,CASSANPAHSGNTIYF